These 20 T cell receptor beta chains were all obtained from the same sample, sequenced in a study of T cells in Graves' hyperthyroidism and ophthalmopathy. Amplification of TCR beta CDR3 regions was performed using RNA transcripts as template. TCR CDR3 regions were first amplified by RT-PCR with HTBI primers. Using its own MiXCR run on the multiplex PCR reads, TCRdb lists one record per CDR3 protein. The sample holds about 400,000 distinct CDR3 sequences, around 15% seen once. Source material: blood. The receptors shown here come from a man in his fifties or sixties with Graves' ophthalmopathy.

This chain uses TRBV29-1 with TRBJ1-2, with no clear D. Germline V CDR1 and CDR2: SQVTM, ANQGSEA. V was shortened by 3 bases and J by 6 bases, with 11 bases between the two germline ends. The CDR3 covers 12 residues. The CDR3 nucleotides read TGCAGCGTTGATGACCAGACCAATGGCTACACCTTC. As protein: CSVDDQTNGYTF.

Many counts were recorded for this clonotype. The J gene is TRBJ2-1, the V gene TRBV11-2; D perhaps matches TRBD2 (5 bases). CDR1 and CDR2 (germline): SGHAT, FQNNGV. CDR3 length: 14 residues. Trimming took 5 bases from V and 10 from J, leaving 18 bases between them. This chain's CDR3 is CASSLLALQREQFF. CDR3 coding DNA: TGTGCCAGCAGCCTCCTAGCTCTTCAAAGGGAGCAGTTCTTC.

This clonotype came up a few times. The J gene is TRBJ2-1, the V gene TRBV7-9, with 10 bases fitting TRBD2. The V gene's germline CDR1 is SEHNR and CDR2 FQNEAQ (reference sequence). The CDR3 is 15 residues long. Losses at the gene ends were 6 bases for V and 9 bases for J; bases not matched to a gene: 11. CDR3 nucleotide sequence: TGTGCCAGCAGTCTTTCTAGCGGGAGCCGAAGTGAGCAGTTCTTC. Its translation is CASSLSSGSRSEQFF.

The CDR3 here is CASSENRGITDTQYF. The CDR3, as DNA: TGTGCCAGCAGTGAAAACAGGGGCATAACAGATACGCAGTATTTT. The chain combines TRBV25-1 with TRBJ2-3; TRBD1 agrees at 7 bases. This CDR3 spans 15 amino acids. V lost 2 bases, J lost 3 bases, and 5 bases stayed unmatched. Per germline, CDR1 MGHDK and CDR2 SYGVNS.

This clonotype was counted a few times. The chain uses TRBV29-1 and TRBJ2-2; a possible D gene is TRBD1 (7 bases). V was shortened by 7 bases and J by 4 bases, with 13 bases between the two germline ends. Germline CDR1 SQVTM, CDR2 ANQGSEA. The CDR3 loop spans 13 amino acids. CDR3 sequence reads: CSADQGGTGELFF. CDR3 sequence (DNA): TGCAGCGCCGATCAGGGGGGCACCGGGGAGCTGTTTTTT.

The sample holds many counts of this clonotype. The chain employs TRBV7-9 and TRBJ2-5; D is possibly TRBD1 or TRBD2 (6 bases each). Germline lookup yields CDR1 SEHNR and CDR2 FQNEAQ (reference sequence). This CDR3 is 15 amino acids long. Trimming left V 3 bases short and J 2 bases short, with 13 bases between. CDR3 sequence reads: CASSFAQGGQETQYF. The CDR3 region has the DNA TGTGCCAGCAGCTTCGCTCAAGGGGGGCAAGAGACCCAGTACTTC.

The CDR3 loop reads CASSLFVGGHTGELFF. The CDR3 region has the DNA TGTGCCAGCAGTTTATTTGTGGGAGGGCACACCGGGGAGCTGTTTTTT. V is TRBV27 and J is TRBJ2-2; TRBD2 agrees at 7 bases. CDR3 length: 16 residues. Germline V lookup: CDR1 MNHEY, CDR2 SMNVEV (reference sequence). The V and J ends lost 1 base and 3 bases, in that order; junction bases with no gene match: 5.

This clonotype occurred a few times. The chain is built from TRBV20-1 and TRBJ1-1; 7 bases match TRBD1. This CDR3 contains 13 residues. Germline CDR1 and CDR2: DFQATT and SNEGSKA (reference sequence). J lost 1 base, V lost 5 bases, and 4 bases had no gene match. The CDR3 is CSASGQQNTEAFF. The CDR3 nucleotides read TGCAGTGCTTCGGGACAGCAGAACACTGAAGCTTTCTTT.

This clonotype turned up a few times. CDR3 sequence: CASSSVGAGANVGWTQYF. The CDR3 DNA sequence: TGTGCCAGCTCGTCAGTTGGCGCGGGAGCGAACGTCGGGTGGACCCAGTACTTC. The chain links TRBV18 to TRBJ2-5; 7 bases align to TRBD2. V lost 6 bases, J lost 7 bases, and 23 bases stayed unmatched. The CDR3 consists of 18 residues. Germline assignment: CDR1 KGHSH and CDR2 LQKENI.

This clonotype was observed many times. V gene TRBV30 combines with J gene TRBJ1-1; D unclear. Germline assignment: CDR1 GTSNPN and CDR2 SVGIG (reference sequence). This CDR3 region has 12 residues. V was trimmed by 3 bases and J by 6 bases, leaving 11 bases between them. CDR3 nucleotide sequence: TGTGCCTGGAGCACCACCGGGGCTGAAGCTTTCTTT. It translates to CAWSTTGAEAFF.

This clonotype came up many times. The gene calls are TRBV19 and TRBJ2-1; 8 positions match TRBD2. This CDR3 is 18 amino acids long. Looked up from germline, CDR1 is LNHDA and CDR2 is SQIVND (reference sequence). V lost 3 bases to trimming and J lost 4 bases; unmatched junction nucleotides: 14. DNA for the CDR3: TGTGCCAGTAGTATCTTAGGGACTAGTGTAAGAGGGTACAATGAGCAGTTCTTC. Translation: CASSILGTSVRGYNEQFF.

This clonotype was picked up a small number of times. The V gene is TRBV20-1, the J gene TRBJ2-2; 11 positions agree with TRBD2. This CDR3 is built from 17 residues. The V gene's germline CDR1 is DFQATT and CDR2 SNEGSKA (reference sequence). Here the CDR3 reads CGAEGHTSGREAGELFF. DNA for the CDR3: TGCGGGGCAGAGGGACACACTAGCGGGAGAGAAGCCGGGGAGCTGTTTTTT.

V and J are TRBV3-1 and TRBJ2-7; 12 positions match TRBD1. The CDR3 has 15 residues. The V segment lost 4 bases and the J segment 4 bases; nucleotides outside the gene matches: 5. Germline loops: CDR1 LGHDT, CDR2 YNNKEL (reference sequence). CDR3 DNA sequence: TGTGCCAGCAGCCCGGGACAGGGGGCTTCTTACGAGCAGTACTTC. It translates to CASSPGQGASYEQYF.

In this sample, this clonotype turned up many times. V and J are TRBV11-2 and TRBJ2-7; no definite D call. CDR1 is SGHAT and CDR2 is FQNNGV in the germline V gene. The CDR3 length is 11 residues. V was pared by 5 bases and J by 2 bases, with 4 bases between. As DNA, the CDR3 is TGTGCCAGCAGCGTTACCTACGAGCAGTACTTC. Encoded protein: CASSVTYEQYF.

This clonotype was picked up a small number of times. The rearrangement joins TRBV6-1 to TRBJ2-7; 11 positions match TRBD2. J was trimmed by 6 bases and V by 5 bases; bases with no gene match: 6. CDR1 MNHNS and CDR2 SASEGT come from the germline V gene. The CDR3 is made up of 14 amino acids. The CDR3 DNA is TGTGCCAGCAGTCGTAGCGGGAGGGCCACCGAGCAGTACTTC. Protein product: CASSRSGRATEQYF.

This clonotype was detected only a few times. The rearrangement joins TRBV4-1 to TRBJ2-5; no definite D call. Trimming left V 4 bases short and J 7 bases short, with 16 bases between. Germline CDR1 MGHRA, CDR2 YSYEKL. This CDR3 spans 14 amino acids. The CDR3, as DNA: TGCGCCAGCAGCCTGGGTGACCTCTCTCGGACCCAGTACTTC. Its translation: CASSLGDLSRTQYF.

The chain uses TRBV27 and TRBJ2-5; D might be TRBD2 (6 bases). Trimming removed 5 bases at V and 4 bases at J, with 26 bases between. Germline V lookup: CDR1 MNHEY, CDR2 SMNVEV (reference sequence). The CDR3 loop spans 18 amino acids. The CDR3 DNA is TGTGCCAGCAGTGATTTCCGAAGTAACACTTGGAGGGGAGAGACCCAGTACTTC. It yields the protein CASSDFRSNTWRGETQYF.

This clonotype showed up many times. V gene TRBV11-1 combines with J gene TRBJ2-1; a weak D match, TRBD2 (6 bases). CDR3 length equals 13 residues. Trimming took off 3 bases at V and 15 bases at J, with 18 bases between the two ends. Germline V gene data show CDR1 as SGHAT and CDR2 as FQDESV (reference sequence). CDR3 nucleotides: TGTGCCAGCAGCTTCCGCGGGACTCCCGGGGGGTTCTTC. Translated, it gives CASSFRGTPGGFF. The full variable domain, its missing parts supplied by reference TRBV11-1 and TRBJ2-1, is EAEVAQSPRYKITEKSQAVAFWCDPISGHATLYWYRQILGQGPELLVQFQDESVVDDSQLPKDRFSAERLKGVDSTLKIQPAELGDSAMYLCASSFRGTPGGFFGPGTRLTVL.

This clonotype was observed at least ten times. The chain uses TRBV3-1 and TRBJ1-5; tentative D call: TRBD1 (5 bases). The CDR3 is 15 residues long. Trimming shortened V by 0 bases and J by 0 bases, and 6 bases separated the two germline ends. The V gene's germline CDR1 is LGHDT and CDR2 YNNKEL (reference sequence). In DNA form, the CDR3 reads TGTGCCAGCAGCCAAGACAGGGATAGCAATCAGCCCCAGCATTTT. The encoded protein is CASSQDRDSNQPQHF.

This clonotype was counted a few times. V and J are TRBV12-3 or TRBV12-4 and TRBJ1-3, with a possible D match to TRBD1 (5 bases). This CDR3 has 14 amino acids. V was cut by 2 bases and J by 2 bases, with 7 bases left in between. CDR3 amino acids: CASSLSRAGNTIYF. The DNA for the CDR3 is TGTGCCAGCAGTTTAAGCAGGGCTGGAAACACCATATATTTT.